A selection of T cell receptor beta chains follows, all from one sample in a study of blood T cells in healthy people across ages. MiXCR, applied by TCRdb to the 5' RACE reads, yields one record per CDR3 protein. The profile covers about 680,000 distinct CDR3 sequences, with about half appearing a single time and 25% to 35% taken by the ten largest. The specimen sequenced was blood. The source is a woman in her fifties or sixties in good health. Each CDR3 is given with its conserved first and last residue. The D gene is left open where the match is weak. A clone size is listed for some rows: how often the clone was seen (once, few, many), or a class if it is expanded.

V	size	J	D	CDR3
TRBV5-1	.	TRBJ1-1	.	CASSRSAERTEAFF
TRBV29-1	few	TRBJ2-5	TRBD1	CSVEPDRGRKETQYF
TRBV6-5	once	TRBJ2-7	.	CASSYSKGGSYEQYF
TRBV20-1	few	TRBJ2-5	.	CSARGLDTQETQYF
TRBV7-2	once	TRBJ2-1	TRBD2	CASSRSGTSGYNEQFF
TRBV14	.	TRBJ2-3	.	CASKRIGTDTQYF
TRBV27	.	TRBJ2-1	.	CASSLGIDSSYNEQFF
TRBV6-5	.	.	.	CASSPGRSHDYDEQYF
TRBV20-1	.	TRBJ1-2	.	CSASEGLRSYGYTF
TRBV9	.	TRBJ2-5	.	CASSVEDRRGETQYF
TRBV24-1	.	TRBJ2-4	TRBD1	CATSDTGGREQYF
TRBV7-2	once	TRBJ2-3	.	CASSSRPHTQYF
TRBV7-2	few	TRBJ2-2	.	CASSPMGGNTGELFF
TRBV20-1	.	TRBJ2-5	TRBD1	CSAKDRVRQETQYF
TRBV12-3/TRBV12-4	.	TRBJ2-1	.	CASDFSGSSYNEQFF
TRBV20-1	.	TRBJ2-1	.	CSASGTLYNEQFF
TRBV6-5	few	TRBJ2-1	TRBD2	CASSPSGSTYNEQFF
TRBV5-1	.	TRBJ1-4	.	CASSWAGTTNEKLFF
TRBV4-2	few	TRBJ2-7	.	CASSQDPGRGNPEYF